The rows below give T cell receptor beta chains drawn from one sample of a study of shared clonotypes between healthy human individuals. The protocol was immunoSEQ multiplex PCR, while the TCRdb copy is restricted to in-frame clones and leaves out a portion. The data show around 440,000 clones, around 77% seen once. Sequenced material: PBMCs. These receptors were obtained from a woman in her thirties or forties in good health. Some clones in this sample may be carry-over from other donors' samples. The CDR3 runs from the conserved cysteine through the conserved F or W. D genes are given only for firm matches. Some rows have no size entry. The others give once, few or many, or a class for an expanded clone.

j_gene: TRBJ2-7
abundance: NA
v_gene: TRBV25-1
d_gene: TRBD2
CDR3aa: CASSDPSGSIYEQYF
CDR3nt: TGTGCCAGCAGTGATCCTAGCGGGAGTATATACGAGCAGTACTTC

j_gene: TRBJ2-7
abundance: NA
v_gene: TRBV9
d_gene: NA
CDR3aa: CASSFLRYSPYEQYF
CDR3nt: TGTGCCAGCAGTTTCCTCCGCTACTCACCCTACGAGCAGTACTTC

j_gene: TRBJ1-2
abundance: NA
v_gene: TRBV5-1
d_gene: NA
CDR3aa: CASSQAGDYGYTF
CDR3nt: TGCGCCAGCAGCCAGGCGGGGGACTATGGCTACACCTTC

j_gene: TRBJ2-2
abundance: NA
v_gene: TRBV6-5
d_gene: TRBD2
CDR3aa: CATSGGNTGELFF
CDR3nt: TGTGCCACCTCGGGAGGGAACACCGGGGAGCTGTTTTTT

j_gene: TRBJ1-5
abundance: few
v_gene: TRBV6-5
d_gene: NA
CDR3aa: CASSTASGNQPQHF
CDR3nt: TGTGCCAGCAGCACGGCCTCAGGCAATCAGCCCCAGCATTTT

j_gene: TRBJ2-7
abundance: NA
v_gene: TRBV7-6
d_gene: TRBD1
CDR3aa: CASSSGQGAPYEQYF
CDR3nt: TGTGCCAGCAGCTCTGGACAGGGGGCTCCCTACGAGCAGTACTTC

j_gene: TRBJ2-1
abundance: NA
v_gene: TRBV15
d_gene: TRBD2
CDR3aa: CATSRATSGSLNEQFF
CDR3nt: TGTGCCACCAGCAGAGCCACTAGCGGGAGTCTCAATGAGCAGTTCTTC

j_gene: TRBJ2-1
abundance: few
v_gene: TRBV4-3
d_gene: NA
CDR3aa: CASSQDQEAVSYNEQFF
CDR3nt: TGCGCCAGCAGCCAAGATCAAGAAGCGGTCTCCTACAATGAGCAGTTCTTC

j_gene: TRBJ2-3
abundance: NA
v_gene: TRBV6-4
d_gene: NA
CDR3aa: CASSQQGKPTDTQYF
CDR3nt: TGTGCCAGCAGCCAACAGGGTAAACCCACAGATACGCAGTATTTT

j_gene: TRBJ2-7
abundance: NA
v_gene: TRBV5-1
d_gene: TRBD2
CDR3aa: CASSKGGAGDYEQYF
CDR3nt: TGCGCCAGCAGCAAAGGGGGAGCGGGAGACTACGAGCAGTACTTC

j_gene: TRBJ1-2
abundance: NA
v_gene: TRBV4-3
d_gene: NA
CDR3aa: CASSQEQDYGYTF
CDR3nt: TGCGCCAGCAGCCAAGAACAGGACTATGGCTACACCTTC

j_gene: TRBJ1-2
abundance: few
v_gene: TRBV28
d_gene: NA
CDR3aa: CATENPYGYTF
CDR3nt: TGTGCCACGGAGAACCCTTATGGCTACACCTTC

j_gene: TRBJ2-7
abundance: few
v_gene: TRBV6-5
d_gene: TRBD1
CDR3aa: CASSSQGSSYEQYF
CDR3nt: TGTGCCAGCAGTTCACAGGGGAGCTCCTACGAGCAGTACTTC

j_gene: TRBJ2-2
abundance: NA
v_gene: TRBV2
d_gene: TRBD2
CDR3aa: CASRRLAVTGELFF
CDR3nt: TGTGCCAGCAGGAGACTAGCAGTTACCGGGGAGCTGTTTTTT

j_gene: TRBJ1-5
abundance: few
v_gene: TRBV5-5
d_gene: NA
CDR3aa: CASTLDGSNQPQHF
CDR3nt: TGTGCCAGCACCCTAGACGGGAGCAATCAGCCCCAGCATTTT

j_gene: TRBJ2-1
abundance: NA
v_gene: TRBV2
d_gene: NA
CDR3aa: CASSAAGPSYNEQFF
CDR3nt: TGTGCCAGCAGTGCCGCGGGCCCCTCCTACAATGAGCAGTTCTTC

j_gene: TRBJ1-3
abundance: NA
v_gene: TRBV29-1
d_gene: TRBD1
CDR3aa: CSGLRDRLRLGNTIYF
CDR3nt: TGCAGCGGGCTCAGGGACAGGCTACGTCTTGGAAACACCATATATTTT

j_gene: TRBJ2-1
abundance: NA
v_gene: TRBV4-1
d_gene: NA
CDR3aa: CASSRRDWNNEQFF
CDR3nt: TGCGCCAGCAGCCGCCGGGACTGGAACAATGAGCAGTTCTTC

j_gene: TRBJ1-2
abundance: few
v_gene: TRBV4-3
d_gene: NA
CDR3aa: CASSQSNYGHTF
CDR3nt: TGCGCCAGCAGCCAATCTAACTATGGCCACACCTTC

j_gene: TRBJ1-5
abundance: NA
v_gene: TRBV27
d_gene: NA
CDR3aa: CASRGGLGPIGNQPQHF
CDR3nt: TGTGCCAGCAGGGGGGGGTTAGGGCCGATTGGCAATCAGCCCCAGCATTTT

j_gene: TRBJ1-4
abundance: NA
v_gene: TRBV6-7
d_gene: NA
CDR3aa: CASRTGLLFF
CDR3nt: TGTGCCAGCAGAACCGGTTTACTGTTTTTT

j_gene: TRBJ1-2
abundance: NA
v_gene: TRBV6-6
d_gene: TRBD1
CDR3aa: CASSYSGAGGGYGYTF
CDR3nt: TGTGCCAGCAGTTACTCTGGAGCAGGGGGCGGCTATGGCTACACCTTC

j_gene: TRBJ2-3
abundance: NA
v_gene: TRBV5-1
d_gene: NA
CDR3aa: CASQRGYRQTPTDTQYF
CDR3nt: TGCGCCAGCCAAAGGGGGTACAGGCAAACCCCCACAGATACGCAGTATTTT

j_gene: TRBJ1-1
abundance: few
v_gene: TRBV7-2
d_gene: NA
CDR3aa: CASLGRRNTEAFF
CDR3nt: TGTGCCAGCTTAGGACGGAGGAACACTGAAGCTTTCTTT

j_gene: TRBJ2-1
abundance: NA
v_gene: TRBV5-1
d_gene: NA
CDR3aa: CASSLRPRPYNEQFF
CDR3nt: TGCGCCAGCAGCTTGCGTCCTAGACCTTACAATGAGCAGTTCTTC

j_gene: TRBJ1-1
abundance: NA
v_gene: TRBV11-3
d_gene: NA
CDR3aa: CASSQGNTEAFF
CDR3nt: TGTGCCAGCAGCCAAGGGAACACTGAAGCTTTCTTT

j_gene: TRBJ2-2
abundance: NA
v_gene: TRBV6-5
d_gene: TRBD2
CDR3aa: CASSYSGLEGTGELFF
CDR3nt: TGTGCCAGCAGTTACTCGGGACTAGAAGGAACCGGGGAGCTGTTTTTT

j_gene: TRBJ2-7
abundance: few
v_gene: TRBV9
d_gene: TRBD2
CDR3aa: CASSSVGVQREMDEQYF
CDR3nt: TGTGCCAGCAGCTCGGTGGGGGTACAGCGGGAGATGGACGAGCAGTACTTC

j_gene: TRBJ2-7
abundance: NA
v_gene: TRBV29-1
d_gene: NA
CDR3aa: CSAQGGYEQYF
CDR3nt: TGCAGCGCCCAGGGGGGTTACGAGCAGTACTTC

j_gene: TRBJ2-7
abundance: NA
v_gene: TRBV7-3
d_gene: TRBD2
CDR3aa: CASSPGTSGIHEQYF
CDR3nt: TGTGCCAGCAGCCCGGGGACTAGCGGGATCCACGAGCAGTACTTC

j_gene: TRBJ2-3
abundance: NA
v_gene: TRBV5-4
d_gene: NA
CDR3aa: CASSLGPGVGTDTQYF
CDR3nt: TGTGCCAGCAGCTTGGGACCGGGGGTTGGAACAGATACGCAGTATTTT

j_gene: TRBJ1-4
abundance: NA
v_gene: TRBV6-5
d_gene: TRBD1
CDR3aa: CASSYGTGLTGKLFF
CDR3nt: TGTGCCAGCAGTTACGGGACAGGGCTAACGGGAAAACTGTTTTTT

j_gene: TRBJ2-7
abundance: NA
v_gene: TRBV11-3
d_gene: NA
CDR3aa: CASSLYGRPYEQYF
CDR3nt: TGTGCCAGCAGCTTATACGGGAGACCCTACGAGCAGTACTTC

j_gene: TRBJ1-2
abundance: NA
v_gene: TRBV30
d_gene: TRBD1
CDR3aa: CAWTGQGAIGYTF
CDR3nt: TGTGCCTGGACGGGACAGGGGGCAATTGGCTACACCTTC

j_gene: TRBJ1-4
abundance: few
v_gene: TRBV6-5
d_gene: TRBD1
CDR3aa: CASSPLGQGNEKLFF
CDR3nt: TGTGCCAGCAGCCCCCTTGGACAGGGGAACGAAAAACTGTTTTTT

j_gene: TRBJ2-3
abundance: many
v_gene: TRBV30
d_gene: TRBD2
CDR3aa: CAWRGLERDTQYF
CDR3nt: TGTGCCTGGAGAGGACTAGAACGAGATACGCAGTATTTT